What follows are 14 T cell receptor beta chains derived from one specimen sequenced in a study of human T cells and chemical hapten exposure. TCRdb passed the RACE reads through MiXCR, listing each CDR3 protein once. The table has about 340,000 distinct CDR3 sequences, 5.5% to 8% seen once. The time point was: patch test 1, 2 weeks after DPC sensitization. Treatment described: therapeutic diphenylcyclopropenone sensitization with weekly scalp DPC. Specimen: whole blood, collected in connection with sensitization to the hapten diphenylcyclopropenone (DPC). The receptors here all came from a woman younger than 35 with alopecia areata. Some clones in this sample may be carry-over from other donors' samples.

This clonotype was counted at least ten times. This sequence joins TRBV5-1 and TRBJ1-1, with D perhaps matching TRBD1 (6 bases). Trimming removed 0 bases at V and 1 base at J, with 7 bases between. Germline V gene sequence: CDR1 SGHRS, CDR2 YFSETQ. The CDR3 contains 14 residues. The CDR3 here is CASSLAQGNTEAFF. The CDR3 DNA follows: TGCGCCAGCAGCTTGGCACAGGGGAACACTGAAGCTTTCTTT.

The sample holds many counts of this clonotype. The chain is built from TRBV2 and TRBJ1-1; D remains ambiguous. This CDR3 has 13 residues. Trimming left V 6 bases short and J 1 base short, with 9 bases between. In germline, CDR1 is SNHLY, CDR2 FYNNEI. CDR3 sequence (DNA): TGTGCCAGCAGGGCGGGGAGGAACACTGAAGCTTTCTTT. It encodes CASRAGRNTEAFF.

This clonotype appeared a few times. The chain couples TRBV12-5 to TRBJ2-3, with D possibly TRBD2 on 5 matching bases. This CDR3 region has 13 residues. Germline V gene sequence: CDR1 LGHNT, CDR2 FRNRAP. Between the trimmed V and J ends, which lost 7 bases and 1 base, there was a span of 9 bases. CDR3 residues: CASALGGTDTQYF. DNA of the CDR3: TGTGCTAGTGCGCTCGGGGGCACAGATACGCAGTATTTT.

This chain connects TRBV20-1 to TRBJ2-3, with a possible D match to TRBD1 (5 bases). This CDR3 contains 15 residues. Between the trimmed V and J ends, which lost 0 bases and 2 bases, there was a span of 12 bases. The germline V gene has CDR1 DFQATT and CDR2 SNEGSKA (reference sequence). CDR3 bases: TGCAGTGCTAGAGACCAGTCAGGGAACACAGATACGCAGTATTTT. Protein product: CSARDQSGNTDTQYF.

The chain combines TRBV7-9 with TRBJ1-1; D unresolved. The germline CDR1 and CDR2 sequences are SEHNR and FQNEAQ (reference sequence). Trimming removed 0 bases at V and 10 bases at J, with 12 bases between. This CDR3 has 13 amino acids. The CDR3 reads CASSLAGGLGAFF. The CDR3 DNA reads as TGTGCCAGCAGCTTAGCGGGAGGGCTTGGAGCTTTCTTT.

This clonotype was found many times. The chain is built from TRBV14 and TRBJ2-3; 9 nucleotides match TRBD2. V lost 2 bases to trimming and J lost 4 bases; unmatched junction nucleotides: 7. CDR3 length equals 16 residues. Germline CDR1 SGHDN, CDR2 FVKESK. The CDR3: CASSQSTSGVPDTQYF. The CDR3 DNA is TGTGCCAGCAGCCAATCGACTAGCGGAGTTCCAGATACGCAGTATTTT.

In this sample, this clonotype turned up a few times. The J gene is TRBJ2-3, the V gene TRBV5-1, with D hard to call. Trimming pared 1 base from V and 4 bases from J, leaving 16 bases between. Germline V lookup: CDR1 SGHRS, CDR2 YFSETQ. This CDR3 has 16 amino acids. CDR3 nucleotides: TGCGCCAGCAGCTTGAATAGTCAGCTAAGTTCAGATACGCAGTATTTT. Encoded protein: CASSLNSQLSSDTQYF.

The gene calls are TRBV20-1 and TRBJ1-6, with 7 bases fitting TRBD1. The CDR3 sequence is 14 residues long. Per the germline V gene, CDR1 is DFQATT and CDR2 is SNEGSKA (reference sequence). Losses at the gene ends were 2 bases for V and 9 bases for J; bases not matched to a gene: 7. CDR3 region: CSARKGTDSSPLHF. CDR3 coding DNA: TGCAGTGCTAGAAAAGGGACAGACTCTTCACCCCTCCACTTT.

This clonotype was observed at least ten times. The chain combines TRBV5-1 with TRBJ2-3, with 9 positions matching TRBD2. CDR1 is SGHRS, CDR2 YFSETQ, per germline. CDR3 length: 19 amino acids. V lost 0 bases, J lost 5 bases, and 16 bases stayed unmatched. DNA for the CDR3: TGCGCCAGCAGCTTGGAGCTTCAGCAGGGACTAGCTACAAGAGATACGCAGTATTTT. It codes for CASSLELQQGLATRDTQYF. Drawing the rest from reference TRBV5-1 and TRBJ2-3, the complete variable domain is KAGVTQTPRYLIKTRGQQVTLSCSPISGHRSVSWYQQTPGQGLQFLFEYFSETQRNKGNFPGRFSGRQFSNSRSEMNVSTLELGDSALYLCASSLELQQGLATRDTQYFGPGTRLTVL.

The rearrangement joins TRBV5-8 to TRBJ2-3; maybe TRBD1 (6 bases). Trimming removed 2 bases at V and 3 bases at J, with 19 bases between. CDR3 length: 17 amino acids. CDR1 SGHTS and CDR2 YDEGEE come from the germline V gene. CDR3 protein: CASSFAGTTGRTDTQYF. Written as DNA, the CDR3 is TGTGCCAGCAGCTTCGCCGGGACAACAGGTAGAACAGATACGCAGTATTTT.

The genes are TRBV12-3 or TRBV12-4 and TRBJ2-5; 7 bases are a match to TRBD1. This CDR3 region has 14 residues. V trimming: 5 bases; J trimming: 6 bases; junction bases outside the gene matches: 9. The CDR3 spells CASSLTGVVKTQYF. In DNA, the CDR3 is TGTGCCAGCAGTCTCACAGGGGTAGTAAAGACCCAGTACTTC.

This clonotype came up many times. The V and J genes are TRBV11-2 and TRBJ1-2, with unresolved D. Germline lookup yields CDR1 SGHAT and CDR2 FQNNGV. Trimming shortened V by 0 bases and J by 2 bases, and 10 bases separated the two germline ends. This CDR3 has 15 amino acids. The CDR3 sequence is CASSLEGAINYGYTF. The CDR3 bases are TGTGCCAGCAGCTTAGAAGGCGCCATAAACTATGGCTACACCTTC. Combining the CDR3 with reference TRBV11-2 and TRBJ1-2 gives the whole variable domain EAGVAQSPRYKIIEKRQSVAFWCNPISGHATLYWYQQILGQGPKLLIQFQNNGVVDDSQLPKDRFSAERLKGVDSTLKIQPAKLEDSAVYLCASSLEGAINYGYTFGSGTRLTVV.

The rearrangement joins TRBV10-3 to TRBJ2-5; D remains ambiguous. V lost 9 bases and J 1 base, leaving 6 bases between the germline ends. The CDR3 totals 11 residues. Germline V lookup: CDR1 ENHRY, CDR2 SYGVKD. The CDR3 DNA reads TGTGCCATTGGTGGCCAAGAGACCCAGTACTTC. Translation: CAIGGQETQYF.

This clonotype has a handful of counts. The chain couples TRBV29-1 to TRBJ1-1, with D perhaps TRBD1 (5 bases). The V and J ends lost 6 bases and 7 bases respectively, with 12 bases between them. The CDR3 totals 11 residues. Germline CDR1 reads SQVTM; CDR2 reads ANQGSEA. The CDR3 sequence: CSVFGASEAFF. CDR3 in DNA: TGCAGCGTCTTTGGGGCAAGTGAAGCTTTCTTT.